These 3 T cell receptor beta chains originate from one sample sequenced in a study of blood T cell repertoires in COVID-19. Repertoires were generated with immunoSEQ multiplex PCR, while TCRdb's copy carries only in-frame clones and drops some. The sample holds some 30,000 clones, approximately 84% seen once. Sequences were obtained from peripheral blood. Every receptor here comes from a man aged 80 or over with active COVID-19.

This clone was observed a single time. The J gene is TRBJ2-7, the V gene TRBV10-1; D not certain. CDR1 is WNHNN, CDR2 SYGVQD, per germline (reference sequence). The CDR3 covers 11 residues. V shed 5 bases and J shed 12 bases, with 14 bases lying between them. CDR3 in DNA: TGCGCCAGCAGTCAAAATAGTGTCCGGTACTTC. It translates to CASSQNSVRYF.

The chain's CDR3 is CASSVARLGYNEQFF. The DNA of the CDR3 is TGTGCCAGCAGTGTGGCGAGACTAGGGTACAATGAGCAGTTCTTC. The chain uses TRBV2 and TRBJ2-1; the D gene is possibly TRBD2 (6 bases). Germline lookup yields CDR1 SNHLY and CDR2 FYNNEI. V lost 4 bases and J 4 bases, leaving 14 bases between the germline ends. The CDR3 runs to 15 residues.

The CDR3 sequence: CASSLVAGANTEAFF. The CDR3 coding sequence is TGCGCCAGCAGCTTGGTGGCAGGGGCTAACACTGAAGCTTTCTTT. The chain combines TRBV5-1 with TRBJ1-1, with D possibly TRBD1 on 6 matching bases. The CDR3 has 15 amino acids. V lost 0 bases to trimming and J lost 2 bases, with 11 bases between them. CDR1 and CDR2 from the germline V gene are SGHRS and YFSETQ.